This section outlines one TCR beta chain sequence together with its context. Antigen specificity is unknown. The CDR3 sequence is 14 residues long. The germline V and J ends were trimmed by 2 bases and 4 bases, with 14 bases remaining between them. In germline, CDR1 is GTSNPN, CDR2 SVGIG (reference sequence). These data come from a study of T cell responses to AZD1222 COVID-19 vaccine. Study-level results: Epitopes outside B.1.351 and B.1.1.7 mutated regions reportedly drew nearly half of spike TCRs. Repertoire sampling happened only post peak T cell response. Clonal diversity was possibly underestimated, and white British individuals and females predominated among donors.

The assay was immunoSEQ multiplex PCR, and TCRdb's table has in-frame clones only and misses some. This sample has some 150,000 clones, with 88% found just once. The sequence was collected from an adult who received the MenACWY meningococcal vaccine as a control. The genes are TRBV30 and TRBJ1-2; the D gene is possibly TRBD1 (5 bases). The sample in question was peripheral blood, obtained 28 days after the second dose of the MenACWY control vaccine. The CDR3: CAWSRRGDSYGYTF. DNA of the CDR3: TGTGCCTGGAGTAGAAGGGGCGATAGCTATGGCTACACCTTC.